The rows below give T cell receptor beta chains drawn from one sample of a study of T cell responses to AZD1222 COVID-19 vaccine. Repertoires were generated with immunoSEQ multiplex PCR, while TCRdb's copy carries only in-frame clones and drops some. The sample holds 150,000 to 180,000 clones; about 87% are singletons and the top ten take 2.5% to 4%. Material: peripheral blood, obtained on day 0 of AZD1222 vaccination. The receptors originated from an adult in good health. Both conserved end residues are part of each CDR3.

j_call: TRBJ1-1; v_call: TRBV7-9; cdr3_aa: CAGSFESNTEAFF
j_call: TRBJ1-1; v_call: TRBV5-1; cdr3_aa: CASSAGVNLNTEAFF
j_call: TRBJ1-5; v_call: TRBV28; cdr3_aa: CASSPNLGTAYSNQPQHF
j_call: TRBJ2-1; v_call: TRBV6-2/TRBV6-3; cdr3_aa: CASSSRASGGHNEQFF
j_call: TRBJ2-2; v_call: TRBV6-5; cdr3_aa: CASSYSKTENTGELFF
j_call: TRBJ1-2; v_call: TRBV28; cdr3_aa: CASSLKWTDNYGYTF
j_call: TRBJ2-5; v_call: TRBV3-1/TRBV3-2; cdr3_aa: CASSQAGWVGETQYF
j_call: TRBJ2-1; v_call: TRBV10-3; cdr3_aa: CAITNDRTYNEQFF
j_call: TRBJ2-2; v_call: TRBV7-2; cdr3_aa: CASSPSGGDTGELFF
j_call: TRBJ2-1; v_call: TRBV25-1; cdr3_aa: CASSAGLSIFF
j_call: TRBJ2-1; v_call: TRBV2; cdr3_aa: CASSELDEQFF
j_call: TRBJ2-7; v_call: TRBV28; cdr3_aa: CASSWNYEQYF
j_call: TRBJ2-3; v_call: TRBV3-1/TRBV3-2; cdr3_aa: CASSPSTDTQYF
j_call: TRBJ2-5; v_call: TRBV7-2; cdr3_aa: CASSLDRGKETQYF
j_call: TRBJ1-1; v_call: TRBV2; cdr3_aa: CASSGMDSRHTEAFF
j_call: TRBJ2-6; v_call: TRBV7-8; cdr3_aa: CASTPAGSGANVLTF
j_call: TRBJ2-7; v_call: TRBV28; cdr3_aa: CASSLIASTSSEQYF
j_call: TRBJ1-4; v_call: TRBV27; cdr3_aa: CASSFGGLSEKLFF
j_call: TRBJ2-7; v_call: TRBV4-3; cdr3_aa: CASSQELGTGMREQYF
j_call: TRBJ2-6; v_call: TRBV6-5; cdr3_aa: CASSWTLSGANVLTF
j_call: TRBJ2-2; v_call: TRBV7-6; cdr3_aa: CASSLVGGGFGTGELFF
j_call: TRBJ2-5; v_call: TRBV2; cdr3_aa: CASRPGTSGGAETQYF
j_call: TRBJ2-5; v_call: TRBV4-2; cdr3_aa: CASSQDEAGGTYQETQYF
j_call: TRBJ1-5; v_call: TRBV6-5; cdr3_aa: CASSRNRADQPQHF
j_call: TRBJ2-7; v_call: TRBV3-1/TRBV3-2; cdr3_aa: CASSQGERRKGEQYF
j_call: TRBJ1-3; v_call: TRBV5-4; cdr3_aa: CASSQAGLNSGNTIYF
j_call: TRBJ1-1; v_call: TRBV3-1/TRBV3-2; cdr3_aa: CASSQGRAANTEAFF
j_call: TRBJ1-1; v_call: TRBV5-1; cdr3_aa: CASSMPRTGGSYTEAFF
j_call: TRBJ2-2; v_call: TRBV7-2; cdr3_aa: CASSLVAGPGELFF
j_call: TRBJ2-7; v_call: TRBV25-1; cdr3_aa: CASSEQGYEQYF
j_call: TRBJ1-2; v_call: TRBV27; cdr3_aa: CASSSPSVNYGYTF
j_call: TRBJ1-5; v_call: TRBV10-2; cdr3_aa: CTSSESVWNQPQHF